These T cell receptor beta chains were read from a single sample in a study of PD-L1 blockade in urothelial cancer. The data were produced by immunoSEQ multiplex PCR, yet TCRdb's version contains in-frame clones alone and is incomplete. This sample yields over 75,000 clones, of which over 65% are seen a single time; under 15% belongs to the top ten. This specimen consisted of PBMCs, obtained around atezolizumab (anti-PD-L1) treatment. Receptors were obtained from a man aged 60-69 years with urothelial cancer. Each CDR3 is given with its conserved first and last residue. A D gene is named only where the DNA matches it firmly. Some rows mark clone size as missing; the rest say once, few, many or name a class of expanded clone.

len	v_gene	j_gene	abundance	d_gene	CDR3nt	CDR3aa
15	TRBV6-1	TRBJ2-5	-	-	TGTGCCAGCAGCCAAATAAGAGGACTAAAAGAGACCCAGTACTTC	CASSQIRGLKETQYF
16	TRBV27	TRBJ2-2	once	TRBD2	TGTGCCAGCAGTCGTAGCGGGAGGTCCCGCGCCGGGGAGCTGTTTTTT	CASSRSGRSRAGELFF
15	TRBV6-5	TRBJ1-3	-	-	TGTGCCAGCAGATCCGGACAGAACTCTGGAAACACCATATATTTT	CASRSGQNSGNTIYF
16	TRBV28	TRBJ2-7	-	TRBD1	TGTGCCAGCAGCTTTTCTACCGGGACAGGGGTTCACGAGCAGTACTTC	CASSFSTGTGVHEQYF
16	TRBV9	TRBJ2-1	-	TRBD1	TGTGCCAGCAGCGTGATGGGACAGAGCTCCTACAATGAGCAGTTCTTC	CASSVMGQSSYNEQFF
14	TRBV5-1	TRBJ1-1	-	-	TGCGCCAGCAGCGCAGGGACACGGGACACTGAAGCTTTCTTT	CASSAGTRDTEAFF
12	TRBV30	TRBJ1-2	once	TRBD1	TGTGCCTGGAACAGGGGTTCTGATGGCTACACCTTC	CAWNRGSDGYTF
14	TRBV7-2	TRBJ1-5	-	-	TGTGCCAGCAGCTCTCAGGGGAGCAATCAGCCCCAGCATTTT	CASSSQGSNQPQHF
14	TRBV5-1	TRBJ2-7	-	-	TGCGCCAGCAGCTTGGGGCGACAGAACTACGAGCAGTACTTC	CASSLGRQNYEQYF
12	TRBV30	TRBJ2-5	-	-	TGTGCCTGGGTGGGGGGGGCGCAGACCCAGTACTTC	CAWVGGAQTQYF
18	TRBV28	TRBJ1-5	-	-	TGTGCCAGCAGCCAACACTTAGGGGCAGGGTATCGCAATCAGCCCCAGCATTTT	CASSQHLGAGYRNQPQHF
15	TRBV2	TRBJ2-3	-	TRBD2	TGTGCCAGCAGGGGACTAGCGGGAATCACAGATACGCAGTATTTT	CASRGLAGITDTQYF
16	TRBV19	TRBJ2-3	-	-	TGTGCCAGTAGTAAGGGGTACAGGGGGGGGACAGATACGCAGTATTTT	CASSKGYRGGTDTQYF
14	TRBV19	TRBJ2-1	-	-	TGTGCCAGTAGTGTACAGGGGAGGTACGATGAGCAGTTCTTC	CASSVQGRYDEQFF
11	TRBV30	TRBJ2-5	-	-	TGTGCCTGGAGCAGTCAAGAGACCCAGTACTTC	CAWSSQETQYF
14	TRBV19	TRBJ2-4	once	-	TGTGCCAGTAGTATAGAACGAGGAGTAAACATTCAGTACTTC	CASSIERGVNIQYF
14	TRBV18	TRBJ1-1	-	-	TGTGCCAGCTCACGGGCCGGGGAGAACACTGAAGCTTTCTTT	CASSRAGENTEAFF
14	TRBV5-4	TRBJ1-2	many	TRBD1	TGTGCCAGCAGGAAACCGGGACAGGGGGTTGGCTACACCTTC	CASRKPGQGVGYTF
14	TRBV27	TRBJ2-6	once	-	TGTGCCAGGGGAGTTATATCTGGGGCCAACGTCCTGACTTTC	CARGVISGANVLTF
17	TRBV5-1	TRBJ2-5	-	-	TGCGCCAGCAGCTCGGGGCGGGGGCCCCTGTACCAAGAGACCCAGTACTTC	CASSSGRGPLYQETQYF
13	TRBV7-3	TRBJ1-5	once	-	TGTGCCAGCAGCTCAGGGGTCCATCAGCCCCAGCATTTT	CASSSGVHQPQHF
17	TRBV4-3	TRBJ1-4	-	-	TGCGCCAGCAGCCAAGATTCGAAGGGGGCAACTAATGAAAAACTGTTTTTT	CASSQDSKGATNEKLFF
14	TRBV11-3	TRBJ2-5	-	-	TGTGCCAGCAGCCCTCGACAGACAGAAGAGACCCAGTACTTC	CASSPRQTEETQYF
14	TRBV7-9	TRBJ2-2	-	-	TGTGCCAGCAGTCCAAAGGGGGATGGCGGGGAGCTGTTTTTT	CASSPKGDGGELFF
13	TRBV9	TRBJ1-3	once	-	TGTGCCAGCAGCCCCTCAACAGGAAACACCATATATTTT	CASSPSTGNTIYF
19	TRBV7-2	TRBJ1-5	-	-	TGTGCCAGCAGTCCCACGCCAGTTTGGAGTGCAAATAGCAATCAGCCCCAGCATTTT	CASSPTPVWSANSNQPQHF
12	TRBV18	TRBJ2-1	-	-	TGTGCCAGCTCACCGAAGAGGGATGAGCAGTTCTTC	CASSPKRDEQFF
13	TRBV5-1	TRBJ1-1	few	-	TGCGCCAGCAGCTTGTCCTTGAACACTGAAGCTTTCTTT	CASSLSLNTEAFF
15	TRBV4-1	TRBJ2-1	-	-	TGCGCCAGCAGCCAAGATCAGACTTCCTACAATGAGCAGTTCTTC	CASSQDQTSYNEQFF
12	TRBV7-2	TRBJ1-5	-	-	TGTGCCAGCAGCGGGAGGGATCAGCCCCAGCATTTT	CASSGRDQPQHF
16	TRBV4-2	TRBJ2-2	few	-	TGTGCCAGCAGCCAACACACAGGTTCGAACACCGGGGAGCTGTTTTTT	CASSQHTGSNTGELFF
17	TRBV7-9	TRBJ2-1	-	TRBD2	TGTGCCAGCAGCTCCAGGGGACCTAGCGGGGGGGCCCCTGAGCAGTTCTTC	CASSSRGPSGGAPEQFF
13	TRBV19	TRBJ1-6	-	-	TGTGCCAGTTTAAAGGGGCTGAATTCACCCCTCCACTTT	CASLKGLNSPLHF
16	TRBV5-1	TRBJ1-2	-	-	TGCGCCAGCAGCTTGGGAGCTCTCGAAATTACGGGAGGCTACACCTTC	CASSLGALEITGGYTF
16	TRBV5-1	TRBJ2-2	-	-	TGCGCCAGCAGCGACCGCCGGGTAGTCGGGGCCGGGGAGCTGTTTTTT	CASSDRRVVGAGELFF
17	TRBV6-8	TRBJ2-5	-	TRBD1	TGTGCCAGCAGTTACTCGATGCACAGGGGACCCCAAGAGACCCAGTACTTC	CASSYSMHRGPQETQYF
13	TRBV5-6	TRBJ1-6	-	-	TGTGCCAGCAGCTTGGATAAATTTTCACCCCTCCACTTT	CASSLDKFSPLHF
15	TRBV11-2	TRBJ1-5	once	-	TGTGCCAGCAGCCGGACAGCCACTAGCAATCAGCCCCAGCATTTT	CASSRTATSNQPQHF
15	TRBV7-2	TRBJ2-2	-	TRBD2	TGTGCCAGCAGCTTAGGAGCGGGAGTCCCCGGGGAGCTGTTTTTT	CASSLGAGVPGELFF
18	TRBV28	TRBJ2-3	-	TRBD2	TGTGCCAGCAGTCGACGCTCTTTTACTAGCGGCCGCACAGATACGCAGTATTTT	CASSRRSFTSGRTDTQYF
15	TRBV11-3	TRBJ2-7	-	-	TGTGCCAGCAGCTTAGAACAGGGTATTGTCTACGAGCAGTACTTC	CASSLEQGIVYEQYF
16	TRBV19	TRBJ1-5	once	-	TGTGCCAGTAGTATAGGATCCTCCCCATCAGGGCAGCCCCAGCATTTT	CASSIGSSPSGQPQHF